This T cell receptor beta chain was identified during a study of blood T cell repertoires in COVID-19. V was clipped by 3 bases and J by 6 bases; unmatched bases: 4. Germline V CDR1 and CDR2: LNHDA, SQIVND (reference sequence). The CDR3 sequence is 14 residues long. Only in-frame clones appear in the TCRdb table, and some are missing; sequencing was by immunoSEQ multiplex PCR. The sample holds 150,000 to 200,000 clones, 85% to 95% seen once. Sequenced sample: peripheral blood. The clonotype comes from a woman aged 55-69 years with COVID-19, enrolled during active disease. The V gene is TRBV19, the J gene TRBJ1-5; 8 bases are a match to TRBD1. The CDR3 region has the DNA TGTGCCAGTAGTATCTCAGGGGGCGCTCAGCCCCAGCATTTT. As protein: CASSISGGAQPQHF.